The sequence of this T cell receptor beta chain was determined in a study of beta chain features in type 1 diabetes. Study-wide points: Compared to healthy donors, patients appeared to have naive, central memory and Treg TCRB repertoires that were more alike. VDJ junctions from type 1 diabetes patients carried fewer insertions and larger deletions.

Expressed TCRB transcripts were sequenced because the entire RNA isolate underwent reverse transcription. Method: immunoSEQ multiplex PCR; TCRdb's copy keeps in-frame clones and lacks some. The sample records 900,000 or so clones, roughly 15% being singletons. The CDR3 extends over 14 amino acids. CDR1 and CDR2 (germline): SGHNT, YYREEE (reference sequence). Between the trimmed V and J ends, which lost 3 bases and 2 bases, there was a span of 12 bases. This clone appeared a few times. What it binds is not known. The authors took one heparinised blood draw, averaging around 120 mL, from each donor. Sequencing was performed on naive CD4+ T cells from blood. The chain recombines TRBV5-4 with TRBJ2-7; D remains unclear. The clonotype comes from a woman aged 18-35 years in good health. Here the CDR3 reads CASSSRTATYEQYF. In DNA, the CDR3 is TGTGCCAGCAGCTCCAGGACCGCTACCTACGAGCAGTACTTC.